The next 8 T cell receptor beta chains were all read from a single sample in a study of T cell clones after liver transplantation. Profiling relied on immunoSEQ multiplex PCR, and the TCRdb table lists in-frame clones only, not all of them. Counted here are 40,000 to 65,000 clones, approximately 84% occurring once; the ten biggest clones make up about 8.5%. The specimen was CD4+ T cells from blood, collected before liver transplant. These receptors were collected from a human donor who received a liver transplant.

The chain has TRBV19 and TRBJ2-2; D is unresolved. With 5 bases removed from V and 6 bases from J, the gap between germline ends came to 7 bases. This CDR3 comprises 12 residues. Looked up from germline, CDR1 is LNHDA and CDR2 is SQIVND (reference sequence). The chain's CDR3 is CASSPRAGELFF. The CDR3 nucleotides are TGTGCCAGTAGTCCAAGGGCCGGGGAGCTGTTTTTT. The variable domain in full, completed from reference TRBV19 and TRBJ2-2, reads DGGITQSPKYLFRKEGQNVTLSCEQNLNHDAMYWYRQDPGQGLRLIYYSQIVNDFQKGDIAEGYSVSREKKESFPLTVTSAQKNPTAFYLCASSPRAGELFFGEGSRLTVL.

This rearrangement joins TRBV6-5 to TRBJ1-3; D ambiguous. CDR1 is MNHEY, CDR2 SVGAGI, per germline. V was pared by 2 bases and J by 2 bases, with 7 bases between. The CDR3 runs 14 residues. The CDR3 spells CASSYRHAGNTIYF. The CDR3, as DNA: TGTGCCAGCAGTTACCGACACGCTGGAAACACCATATATTTT.

The J gene is TRBJ2-3, the V gene TRBV27; 7 bases line up with TRBD2. Germline CDR1 MNHEY, CDR2 SMNVEV (reference sequence). The length of the CDR3 is 16 residues. Trimming took 5 bases from V and 0 from J; bases not matched to a gene: 8. The CDR3 DNA follows: TGTGCCAGCAGTCCGGCGGGAGTAACAAGCACAGATACGCAGTATTTT. Its translation: CASSPAGVTSTDTQYF.

The CDR3: CASTGPMNEKLFF. The CDR3 DNA reads as TGTGCCAGCACAGGGCCGATGAATGAAAAACTGTTTTTT. The chain employs TRBV9 and TRBJ1-4, with TRBD1 as a possible D gene (5 bases). The CDR3 extends over 13 amino acids. Germline values: CDR1 SGDLS, CDR2 YYNGEE. V was shortened by 6 bases and J by 5 bases, with 11 bases between the two germline ends.

The chain joins TRBV4-1 to TRBJ2-1; 11 positions agree with TRBD1. The CDR3 covers 18 residues. CDR1 and CDR2 from the germline V gene are MGHRA and YSYEKL. Germline trimming cut 1 base from V and 6 bases from J; bases unmatched to any gene: 11. The DNA of the CDR3 is TGCGCCAGCAGCCAAGGGAGGGTGGGACAGGGGGTTGTCAATGAGCAGTTCTTC. Its protein is CASSQGRVGQGVVNEQFF.

This chain joins TRBV5-6 and TRBJ2-7; D is unclear. CDR1 and CDR2 from the germline V gene are SGHDT and YYEEEE. The CDR3 is 12 residues long. The V and J ends lost 0 bases and 8 bases respectively, with 9 bases between them. DNA for the CDR3: TGTGCCAGCAGCTTGGTTCGAGGACAGCAGTACTTC. Translating gives CASSLVRGQQYF.

This sequence joins TRBV6-1 and TRBJ2-5; 8 nucleotides match TRBD2. The CDR3 length is 13 residues. In germline, CDR1 is MNHNS, CDR2 SASEGT. The trim removed 6 bases at V and 3 bases at J, leaving 3 bases unmatched. This CDR3 is CASRVAGKETQYF. The CDR3 DNA follows: TGTGCCAGCAGGGTAGCGGGGAAAGAGACCCAGTACTTC.

The J gene is TRBJ2-3, the V gene TRBV2; D remains ambiguous. Germline-derived CDR1 and CDR2 are SNHLY and FYNNEI. Trimming took 7 bases from V and 2 from J, leaving 10 bases between them. The CDR3 loop spans 13 amino acids. The CDR3 coding sequence is TGTGCCAGCACCACTACTTACACAGATACGCAGTATTTT. Translating it yields CASTTTYTDTQYF.